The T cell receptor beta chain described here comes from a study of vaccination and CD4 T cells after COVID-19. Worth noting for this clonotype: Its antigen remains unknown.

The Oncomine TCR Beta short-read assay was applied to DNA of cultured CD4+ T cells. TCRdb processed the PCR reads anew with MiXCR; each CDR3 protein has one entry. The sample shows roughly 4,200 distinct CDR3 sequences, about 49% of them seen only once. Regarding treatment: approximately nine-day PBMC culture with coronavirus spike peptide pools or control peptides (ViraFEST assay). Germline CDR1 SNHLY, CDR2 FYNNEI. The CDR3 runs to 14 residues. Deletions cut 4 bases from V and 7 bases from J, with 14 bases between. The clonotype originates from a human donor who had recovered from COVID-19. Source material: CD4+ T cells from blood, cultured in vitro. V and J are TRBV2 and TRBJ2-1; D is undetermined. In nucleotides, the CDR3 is TGTGCCAGCAGTGGGTTTGGCTCCAGTAATGAGCAGTTCTTC. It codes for CASSGFGSSNEQFF.